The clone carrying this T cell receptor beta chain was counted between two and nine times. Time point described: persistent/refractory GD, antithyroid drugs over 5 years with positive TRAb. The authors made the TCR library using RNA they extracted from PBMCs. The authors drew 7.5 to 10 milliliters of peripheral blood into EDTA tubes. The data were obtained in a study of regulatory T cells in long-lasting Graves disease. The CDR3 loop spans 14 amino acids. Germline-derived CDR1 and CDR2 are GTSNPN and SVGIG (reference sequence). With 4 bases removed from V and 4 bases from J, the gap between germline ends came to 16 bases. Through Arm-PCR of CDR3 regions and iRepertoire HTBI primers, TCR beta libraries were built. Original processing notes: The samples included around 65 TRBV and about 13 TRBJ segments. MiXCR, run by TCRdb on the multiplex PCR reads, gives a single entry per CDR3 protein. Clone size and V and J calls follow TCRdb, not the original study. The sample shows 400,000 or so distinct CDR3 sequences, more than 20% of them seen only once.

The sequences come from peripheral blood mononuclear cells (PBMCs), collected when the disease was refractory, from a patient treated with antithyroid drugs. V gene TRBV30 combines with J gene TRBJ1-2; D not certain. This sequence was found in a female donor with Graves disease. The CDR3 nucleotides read TGTGCCTGGACAGGAGACTCAGAAGTCTATGGCTACACCTTC. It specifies CAWTGDSEVYGYTF.